Listed below are T cell receptor beta chains from one sample, sequenced in a study of response to subunit inactivated influenza vaccine. Each CDR3 protein gets one entry after TCRdb re-called the RT-PCR reads with MiXCR. The sample lists 590,000 or so distinct CDR3 sequences, 14% seen once, with about 7.6% in the top ten. The input for sequencing was PBMCs from blood, taken around 14 days before vaccination. Every receptor here comes from a man aged 50 or older who received an inactivated influenza vaccine. CDR3s include the opening cysteine and the closing phenylalanine or tryptophan. Fields, in order: clone size, J gene, D gene, V gene, CDR3 protein, CDR3 DNA. The D gene is left open where the match is weak. Expanded clones get a size class; other rows say once, few or many, or leave the size out.

size: NA; J: TRBJ1-6; D: TRBD1; V: TRBV30; CDR3: CAWSQTGIRYSPLHF; DNA: TGTGCCTGGAGTCAGACAGGGATAAGGTATTCACCCCTCCACTTT
size: many; J: TRBJ2-1; D: NA; V: TRBV6-2/TRBV6-3; CDR3: CASRTSGNEQFF; DNA: TGTGCCAGCAGGACAAGCGGCAATGAGCAGTTCTTC
size: NA; J: TRBJ2-4; D: TRBD1; V: TRBV7-2; CDR3: CACSLAQGANIQYF; DNA: TGTGCCTGCAGCTTAGCACAGGGGGCTAACATTCAGTACTTC
size: few; J: TRBJ1-6; D: NA; V: TRBV7-2; CDR3: CASSSPREEIYSPLHF; DNA: TGTGCCAGCAGCTCACCACGGGAGGAAATATATTCACCCCTCCACTTT
size: many; J: TRBJ2-1; D: TRBD2; V: TRBV12-3/TRBV12-4; CDR3: CASSSGLAGGLYNEQFF; DNA: TGTGCCAGCAGTTCCGGTCTAGCGGGGGGGCTCTACAATGAGCAGTTCTTC
size: NA; J: TRBJ2-7; D: NA; V: TRBV11-2; CDR3: CASSLAAGAPYEQYF; DNA: TGTGCCAGCAGCTTAGCCGCGGGGGCACCCTACGAGCAGTACTTC
size: few; J: TRBJ2-3; D: NA; V: TRBV15; CDR3: CATSTLGSHTDTQYF; DNA: TGTGCCACCAGCACGTTAGGGTCCCACACAGATACGCAGTATTTT
size: few; J: TRBJ2-3; D: NA; V: TRBV7-9; CDR3: CASSFQGRTGTDTQYF; DNA: TGTGCCAGCAGCTTTCAGGGTCGGACAGGCACAGATACGCAGTATTTT
size: many; J: TRBJ1-1; D: NA; V: TRBV7-9; CDR3: CASSPSGYTEAFF; DNA: TGTGCCAGCAGCCCCTCAGGGTATACTGAAGCTTTCTTT
size: few; J: TRBJ1-1; D: NA; V: TRBV29-1; CDR3: CSGLQGLGTEAFF; DNA: TGCAGCGGCCTACAGGGCTTGGGCACTGAAGCTTTCTTT
size: few; J: TRBJ2-1; D: NA; V: TRBV29-1; CDR3: CSVRLVWGDNEQFF; DNA: TGCAGCGTCCGCTTAGTTTGGGGGGACAATGAGCAGTTCTTC
size: once; J: TRBJ2-2; D: TRBD1; V: TRBV14; CDR3: CASSPTGNGELFF; DNA: TGTGCCAGCAGCCCGACAGGGAACGGGGAGCTGTTTTTT
size: NA; J: TRBJ2-5; D: TRBD2; V: TRBV10-3; CDR3: CAISESGTSGETQYF; DNA: TGTGCCATCAGTGAGTCGGGGACTAGCGGGGAGACCCAGTACTTC
size: NA; J: TRBJ2-7; D: NA; V: TRBV2; CDR3: CASSEARGLSHEQYF; DNA: TGTGCCAGCAGTGAAGCGAGGGGCCTATCCCACGAGCAGTACTTC
size: NA; J: TRBJ1-3; D: NA; V: TRBV20-1; CDR3: CSARGGPSGNTIYF; DNA: TGCAGTGCCCGCGGGGGGCCCTCTGGAAACACCATATATTTT
size: few; J: TRBJ2-7; D: TRBD2; V: TRBV5-1; CDR3: CASSPQRGDEQYF; DNA: TGCGCCAGCAGCCCACAGCGGGGTGACGAGCAGTACTTC
size: NA; J: TRBJ2-1; D: NA; V: TRBV6-5; CDR3: CASSYSGLRSSYNEQFF; DNA: TGTGCCAGCAGTTACTCAGGACTCCGTAGCTCCTACAATGAGCAGTTCTTC
size: once; J: TRBJ2-2; D: NA; V: TRBV7-2; CDR3: CASSPRTRHTGELFF; DNA: TGTGCCAGCAGCCCGAGGACAAGGCACACCGGGGAGCTGTTTTTT
size: few; J: TRBJ2-3; D: TRBD2; V: TRBV7-2; CDR3: CASSLAGLGGTDTQYF; DNA: TGTGCCAGCAGCTTAGCCGGACTAGGGGGCACAGATACGCAGTATTTT
size: NA; J: TRBJ1-4; D: TRBD1; V: TRBV7-9; CDR3: CASSLETGADEKLFF; DNA: TGTGCCAGCAGCTTAGAGACAGGGGCGGATGAAAAACTGTTTTTT
size: NA; J: TRBJ2-6; D: NA; V: TRBV6-5; CDR3: CASIFINSGANVLTF; DNA: TGTGCCAGCATTTTTATCAACTCTGGGGCCAACGTCCTGACTTTC
size: few; J: TRBJ2-5; D: NA; V: TRBV7-8; CDR3: CASSSYRVLTETQYF; DNA: TGTGCCAGCAGCTCTTACAGGGTTTTGACAGAGACCCAGTACTTC
size: NA; J: TRBJ2-1; D: TRBD1; V: TRBV28; CDR3: CASSSPGQGGGRLQQFF; DNA: TGTGCCAGCAGTTCACCGGGACAGGGAGGCGGGCGGCTTCAGCAGTTCTTC
size: few; J: TRBJ2-1; D: NA; V: TRBV15; CDR3: CATSRETTASYNEQFF; DNA: TGTGCCACCAGCAGAGAGACAACAGCGTCCTACAATGAGCAGTTCTTC
size: many; J: TRBJ2-1; D: TRBD2; V: TRBV10-2; CDR3: CASNDRLAGDNEQFF; DNA: TGCGCCAGCAATGATAGGCTAGCGGGAGACAATGAGCAGTTCTTC
size: NA; J: TRBJ1-5; D: TRBD1; V: TRBV6-1; CDR3: CASSGDRGHSSNQPQHF; DNA: TGTGCCAGCAGCGGAGACAGGGGGCACTCCAGCAATCAGCCCCAGCATTTT
size: NA; J: TRBJ2-3; D: TRBD2; V: TRBV12-3/TRBV12-4; CDR3: CASSFPGTSSTSTDTQYF; DNA: TGTGCCAGCAGTTTCCCTGGGACTAGCAGTACTAGCACAGATACGCAGTATTTT
size: NA; J: TRBJ1-1; D: TRBD1; V: TRBV28; CDR3: CASANPTRGRESEAFF; DNA: TGTGCCAGCGCCAACCCGACCAGGGGGCGTGAATCTGAAGCTTTCTTT
size: NA; J: TRBJ2-1; D: TRBD1; V: TRBV4-1; CDR3: CASSQRDSSSYNEQFF; DNA: TGCGCCAGCAGTCAAAGGGACAGTAGCTCCTACAATGAGCAGTTCTTC
size: many; J: TRBJ1-2; D: NA; V: TRBV7-9; CDR3: CAGLRGEGYTF; DNA: TGTGCCGGCCTGAGGGGCGAGGGCTACACCTTC
size: NA; J: TRBJ2-7; D: TRBD2; V: TRBV4-2; CDR3: CASSQVLAEYEQYF; DNA: TGTGCCAGCAGCCAAGTGCTAGCGGAGTACGAGCAGTACTTC
size: NA; J: TRBJ2-1; D: NA; V: TRBV7-2; CDR3: CASRVEEAQFF; DNA: TGTGCCAGCAGAGTAGAGGAAGCGCAGTTCTTC
size: few; J: TRBJ2-3; D: TRBD2; V: TRBV7-2; CDR3: CASSLASGSGNTQYF; DNA: TGTGCCAGCAGCTTAGCTAGCGGGAGTGGAAATACGCAGTATTTT
size: few; J: TRBJ2-4; D: NA; V: TRBV6-1; CDR3: CASRDRERVAKNIQYF; DNA: TGTGCCAGCAGGGATCGGGAGAGAGTAGCCAAAAACATTCAGTACTTC
size: NA; J: TRBJ2-7; D: NA; V: TRBV5-1; CDR3: CSSSWDILYEQYF; DNA: TGCTCCAGCAGCTGGGACATTCTCTACGAGCAGTACTTC
size: few; J: TRBJ2-1; D: NA; V: TRBV9; CDR3: CASSVAGSPSSYNEQFF; DNA: TGTGCCAGCAGCGTAGCTGGGTCCCCGAGCTCCTACAATGAGCAGTTCTTC
size: few; J: TRBJ2-5; D: NA; V: TRBV20-1; CDR3: CSARGEVAETQYF; DNA: TGCAGTGCTAGAGGGGAGGTTGCAGAGACCCAGTACTTC
size: NA; J: TRBJ2-1; D: NA; V: TRBV7-9; CDR3: CASSYGWEYNEQFF; DNA: TGTGCCAGCAGCTACGGGTGGGAGTACAATGAGCAGTTCTTC
size: many; J: TRBJ1-1; D: NA; V: TRBV30; CDR3: CAWSHSGNTEAFF; DNA: TGTGCCTGGAGTCATTCTGGGAACACTGAAGCTTTCTTT
size: NA; J: TRBJ2-7; D: TRBD2; V: TRBV4-2; CDR3: CASSQQPGTSGPGRDEQYF; DNA: TGTGCCAGCAGCCAACAACCCGGGACTAGCGGTCCGGGCAGAGACGAGCAGTACTTC
size: NA; J: TRBJ1-1; D: NA; V: TRBV14; CDR3: CASSQEWGARNTEAFF; DNA: TGTGCCAGCAGCCAAGAATGGGGGGCGAGGAACACTGAAGCTTTCTTT
size: NA; J: TRBJ2-2; D: TRBD1; V: TRBV15; CDR3: CATQTGGGTGELFF; DNA: TGTGCCACACAGACAGGGGGTGGGACCGGGGAGCTGTTTTTT
size: many; J: TRBJ2-2; D: NA; V: TRBV19; CDR3: CASSRWSGELFF; DNA: TGTGCCAGTAGTAGGTGGTCCGGGGAGCTGTTTTTT
size: few; J: TRBJ2-7; D: NA; V: TRBV5-6; CDR3: CASSFGANYEQYF; DNA: TGTGCCAGCAGCTTCGGGGCGAACTACGAGCAGTACTTC
size: NA; J: TRBJ1-3; D: TRBD1; V: TRBV7-9; CDR3: CASSAPGTAGNTIYF; DNA: TGTGCCAGCAGCGCCCCCGGGACAGCGGGAAACACCATATATTTT
size: many; J: TRBJ2-3; D: NA; V: TRBV28; CDR3: CASGVRGRTDTQYF; DNA: TGTGCCAGTGGCGTCAGGGGCCGCACAGATACGCAGTATTTT
size: NA; J: TRBJ1-2; D: TRBD1; V: TRBV20-1; CDR3: CSAQPGQGEGYTF; DNA: TGCAGTGCCCAACCGGGACAGGGGGAAGGCTACACCTTC
size: many; J: TRBJ1-5; D: NA; V: TRBV28; CDR3: CATTDGVSNQPQHF; DNA: TGTGCCACGACAGACGGAGTAAGCAATCAGCCCCAGCATTTT
size: NA; J: TRBJ2-2; D: NA; V: TRBV10-2; CDR3: CASSTDPTGELFF; DNA: TGCGCCAGCAGCACCGACCCCACCGGGGAGCTGTTTTTT
size: NA; J: TRBJ2-7; D: TRBD1; V: TRBV4-3; CDR3: CASSQGTGGKQYF; DNA: TGCGCCAGCAGCCAAGGGACAGGGGGAAAGCAGTACTTC
size: few; J: TRBJ2-3; D: TRBD2; V: TRBV28; CDR3: CASSSRLAGAADTQYF; DNA: TGTGCCAGCAGTTCCAGACTAGCGGGAGCGGCAGATACGCAGTATTTT
size: few; J: TRBJ2-5; D: NA; V: TRBV7-2; CDR3: CASSQFVANKETQYF; DNA: TGTGCCAGCAGCCAGTTTGTGGCCAACAAAGAGACCCAGTACTTC
size: few; J: TRBJ1-6; D: NA; V: TRBV19; CDR3: CASRSGVRSPLHF; DNA: TGTGCCAGCAGATCAGGGGTACGGTCACCCCTCCACTTT
size: NA; J: TRBJ1-5; D: TRBD1; V: TRBV5-5; CDR3: CASSSGTGVPFSNQPQHF; DNA: TGTGCCAGCAGCTCCGGGACAGGGGTCCCCTTTAGCAATCAGCCCCAGCATTTT
size: few; J: TRBJ2-7; D: TRBD2; V: TRBV5-1; CDR3: CASRGGSGSTYEQYF; DNA: TGCGCCAGCAGGGGAGGTAGCGGGAGTACGTACGAGCAGTACTTC
size: many; J: TRBJ2-5; D: NA; V: TRBV7-3; CDR3: CASSRRSGETQYF; DNA: TGTGCCAGCAGCCGCAGGAGTGGGGAGACCCAGTACTTC
size: NA; J: TRBJ2-3; D: TRBD2; V: TRBV29-1; CDR3: CSVQRAGVTDTQYF; DNA: TGCAGCGTCCAGCGGGCGGGAGTGACAGATACGCAGTATTTT
size: many; J: TRBJ1-2; D: NA; V: TRBV27; CDR3: CASSLREGYGYTF; DNA: TGTGCCAGCAGTTTACGTGAAGGCTATGGCTACACCTTC
size: NA; J: TRBJ2-3; D: NA; V: TRBV12-3/TRBV12-4; CDR3: CASSFSWSTDTQYF; DNA: TGTGCCAGCAGTTTCTCCTGGAGCACAGATACGCAGTATTTT